The 3 T cell receptor beta chains reported below all come from one sample, sequenced in a study of T cells in women clearing cervical HPV infection. Profiled with immunoSEQ multiplex PCR; TCRdb holds only in-frame clones, not every one. This sample's table reports some 23,000 clones. Sequenced: blood buffy coat. Receptor source: a woman between 18 and 70 years old with a cervical HPV16 infection that either progressed to CIN3+ or cleared (not recorded which).

On this clone: The observed sequence ends 3 residues before the CDR3 terminus, with the missing tail filled in from the germline J gene. The rearrangement joins TRBV6-2 or TRBV6-3 to TRBJ1-1, with 7 bases lining up with TRBD1. The CDR3 extends over 17 amino acids. Germline loops: CDR1 MNHEY, CDR2 SVGEGT. Incomplete CDR3 DNA: TGTGCCAGCAGTTACCCCAGGGGCCAGGGGGGACAAGAGACA. Its protein is CASSYPRGQGGQET. The full CDR3 protein reads CASSYPRGQGGQETAFF.

The DNA read from the CDR3 is TGTGCCAGTAGTATAGATCTCAGGGGCACTGAA. Translated, it gives CASSIDLRGTE. The full CDR3 protein reads CASSIDLRGTEAFF. V usage is TRBV19 and J usage is TRBJ1-1; D possibly corresponds to TRBD1 (6 bases). With the read ending 3 residues before the CDR3 end, the germline J gene is used to fill in that end. Germline assignment: CDR1 LNHDA and CDR2 SQIVND (reference sequence). The V gene lost 0 bases and the J gene lost 4 bases, with 9 bases spanning the gap. The CDR3 runs to 14 residues.

Remarks on this clone: The DNA ends 3 residues before the CDR3 does, and the rest of the CDR3 is filled in from the germline J gene. The rearrangement uses TRBV30 and TRBJ2-3, with a tentative D call TRBD1 (6 bases). The CDR3 spans 13 residues. V gave up 2 bases and J gave up 5 bases, with 11 bases separating them. The germline gives CDR1 GTSNPN, CDR2 SVGIG (reference sequence). The CDR3 protein is CAWSQGLEDTQYF. Incomplete CDR3 DNA: TGTGCCTGGAGTCAGGGGCTGGAAGATACG.